The rows below give T cell receptor beta chains drawn from one sample of a study of T cells after yellow fever vaccination. A single record per CDR3 protein comes from TCRdb applying MiXCR to the 5' RACE reads. The sample shows some 300,000 distinct CDR3 sequences, 8.7% of them seen only once. This material consisted of CD4+ T cells sorted from PBMCs, taken 5 days after the yellow fever booster vaccination. Every receptor here comes from a man younger than 30 who received the YFV17D yellow fever vaccine. The CDR3 runs from the conserved cysteine through the conserved F or W. The D gene is left open where the match is weak. Expanded clones get a size class; other rows say once, few or many, or leave the size out.

clone_size d_call j_call cdr3_length v_call cdr3_aa cdr3_nt
NA NA TRBJ1-3 15 TRBV20-1 CSASPGYASGNTIYF TGCAGTGCTAGTCCAGGATACGCCTCTGGAAACACCATATATTTT
many NA TRBJ2-2 15 TRBV9 CASSVDGVVAGELFF TGTGCCAGCAGCGTCGACGGGGTCGTAGCCGGGGAGCTGTTTTTT
few NA TRBJ2-1 11 TRBV28 CASSGSNEQFF TGTGCCAGCAGTGGGTCGAATGAGCAGTTCTTC
many NA TRBJ1-1 12 TRBV7-9 CASSRVVAEAFF TGTGCCAGCAGTCGTGTGGTGGCCGAAGCTTTCTTT
NA NA TRBJ1-1 14 TRBV4-3 CASSRPGSNTEAFF TGCGCCAGCAGCCGCCCGGGCAGCAACACTGAAGCTTTCTTT
many NA TRBJ2-2 15 TRBV5-1 CASSLLGGNTGELFF TGCGCCAGCAGCTTGCTCGGGGGGAACACCGGGGAGCTGTTTTTT
many NA TRBJ1-6 14 TRBV12-3/TRBV12-4 CASSLWGYDSPLHF TGTGCCAGCAGTTTATGGGGATACGATTCACCCCTCCACTTT
NA NA TRBJ1-2 14 TRBV12-3/TRBV12-4 CASSFPTRNYGYTF TGTGCCAGCAGTTTCCCGACGAGGAACTATGGCTACACCTTC
many NA TRBJ2-1 15 TRBV5-1 CASSSKQGTYNEQFF TGCGCCAGCAGCTCCAAACAGGGAACCTACAATGAGCAGTTCTTC
many NA TRBJ2-1 14 TRBV5-1 CASRRQGLSNEQFF TGCGCCAGCAGACGGCAGGGGCTGTCGAATGAGCAGTTCTTC
few TRBD1 TRBJ2-2 15 TRBV24-1 CATSGRQGGTGELFF TGTGCCACCAGTGGGCGACAGGGTGGGACCGGGGAGCTGTTTTTT
NA NA TRBJ1-5 16 TRBV12-3/TRBV12-4 CASSPEYGTSRGPQHF TGTGCCAGCAGTCCAGAGTACGGGACAAGCCGTGGGCCCCAGCATTTT
NA NA TRBJ2-5 12 TRBV12-3/TRBV12-4 CASTRGGETQYF TGTGCCAGCACCCGGGGCGGAGAGACCCAGTACTTC
many NA TRBJ2-5 13 TRBV12-3/TRBV12-4 CASSLAVEGAQYF TGTGCCAGCAGTTTAGCGGTCGAAGGGGCCCAGTACTTC
many TRBD1 TRBJ1-2 15 TRBV4-3 CASSQQTGTGAGYTF TGCGCCAGCAGCCAACAAACCGGGACAGGGGCCGGCTACACCTTC
few TRBD2 TRBJ2-5 17 TRBV7-2 CASSLGLLAGGPETQYF TGTGCCAGCAGCTTGGGGCTACTAGCGGGGGGGCCTGAGACCCAGTACTTC
few NA TRBJ2-7 14 TRBV15 CATSRTGEPYEQYF TGTGCCACCAGCCGGACGGGGGAACCCTACGAGCAGTACTTC
few NA TRBJ1-1 12 TRBV28 CASIRGNTEAFF TGTGCCAGCATCCGGGGGAACACTGAAGCTTTCTTT
many NA TRBJ2-3 16 TRBV5-5 CASSPRTDSFTDTQYF TGTGCCAGCAGCCCCCGGACGGACAGTTTTACAGATACGCAGTATTTT
NA TRBD2 TRBJ2-5 14 TRBV5-1 CASSLGAGEETQYF TGCGCCAGCAGCTTGGGAGCGGGGGAAGAGACCCAGTACTTC
NA NA TRBJ1-6 19 TRBV5-6 CASSLSRVGHRGAHSPLHF TGTGCCAGCAGCTTGTCGAGGGTCGGCCATCGGGGGGCCCATTCACCCCTCCACTTT
NA TRBD1 TRBJ2-3 13 TRBV11-3 CASSFTGVDTQYF TGTGCCAGCAGCTTTACAGGGGTTGATACGCAGTATTTT
NA TRBD1 TRBJ1-2 16 TRBV5-5 CASRPRIRQGAYGYTF TGTGCCAGCAGACCCCGGATACGACAGGGGGCGTATGGCTACACCTTC
NA TRBD2 TRBJ2-1 15 TRBV5-1 CASSRDLAGSFEQFF TGCGCCAGCAGCCGGGACCTAGCGGGGTCCTTTGAGCAGTTCTTC
few TRBD1 TRBJ1-1 16 TRBV5-1 CASSLQGRGSGTEAFF TGCGCCAGCAGCTTACAGGGGCGCGGGTCAGGCACTGAAGCTTTCTTT
NA NA TRBJ2-7 14 TRBV5-1 CASSRNTGPYEQYF TGCGCCAGCAGCCGGAATACAGGGCCCTACGAGCAGTACTTC
few NA TRBJ2-7 16 TRBV6-2/TRBV6-3 CASSPLWGGSSYEQYF TGTGCCAGCAGCCCCCTATGGGGTGGCAGTTCCTACGAGCAGTACTTC
NA NA TRBJ1-5 13 TRBV7-2 CASSPKFNQPQHF TGTGCCAGCAGCCCAAAATTCAATCAGCCCCAGCATTTT
few NA TRBJ1-1 13 TRBV11-2 CASSFYRATEAFF TGTGCCAGCAGCTTCTACAGGGCCACTGAAGCTTTCTTT
NA NA TRBJ2-5 15 TRBV11-2 CASSPRPSSQETQYF TGTGCCAGCAGTCCCAGGCCGTCCAGTCAAGAGACCCAGTACTTC
many NA TRBJ2-5 11 TRBV12-3/TRBV12-4 CASSREETQYF TGTGCCAGCAGTCGGGAGGAGACCCAGTACTTC
few TRBD2 TRBJ2-3 17 TRBV6-2/TRBV6-3 CASRPPSGGPYTDTQYF TGTGCCAGCAGACCCCCTAGCGGGGGGCCCTATACAGATACGCAGTATTTT
many NA TRBJ2-3 13 TRBV6-2/TRBV6-3 CASSYLGSDTQYF TGTGCCAGCAGTTACCTCGGTTCAGATACGCAGTATTTT
NA NA TRBJ1-1 13 TRBV6-2/TRBV6-3 CASSIRGGNEAFF TGTGCCAGCAGTATTCGGGGGGGGAATGAAGCTTTCTTT
NA NA TRBJ2-5 12 TRBV15 CATSRDGETQYF TGTGCCACCAGCAGAGATGGAGAGACCCAGTACTTC
few NA TRBJ2-2 15 TRBV24-1 CATSDASGDTGELFF TGTGCCACCAGTGATGCCTCGGGAGACACCGGGGAGCTGTTTTTT
few TRBD1 TRBJ2-3 14 TRBV20-1 CSARGTGFADTQYF TGCAGTGCTAGGGGGACAGGGTTCGCAGATACGCAGTATTTT
few NA TRBJ2-4 14 TRBV12-3/TRBV12-4 CASSYTGQINIQYF TGTGCCAGCAGTTATACGGGACAAATAAACATTCAGTACTTC
NA TRBD2 TRBJ2-2 14 TRBV29-1 CSVSLAGGTGELFF TGCAGCGTCTCGCTAGCGGGGGGGACCGGGGAGCTGTTTTTT
NA NA TRBJ1-2 14 TRBV27 CASSHPGGNYGYTF TGTGCCAGCAGTCACCCTGGGGGGAACTATGGCTACACCTTC